These 18 T cell receptor beta chains came from one sample sequenced in a study of shared clonotypes between healthy human individuals. Sequenced by immunoSEQ multiplex PCR; TCRdb stores in-frame clones only, minus some. The table lists some 1.4 million clones, around 95% of them singletons. The sequenced sample was naive CD4+ T cells sorted from blood. Subset specified: CD45RA+ positively selected. The receptors derive from a man aged 25-40 years in good health.

This sequence joins TRBV5-4 and TRBJ2-2; D gene ambiguous. The V gene lost 4 bases and the J gene lost 1 base, with 8 bases spanning the gap. The germline V gene encodes CDR1 SGHNT and CDR2 YYREEE (reference sequence). The CDR3 is made up of 14 amino acids. This CDR3 is CASSPAMNTGELFF. CDR3 sequence (DNA): TGTGCCAGCAGCCCAGCCATGAACACCGGGGAGCTGTTTTTT.

The rearrangement links TRBV6-5 to TRBJ2-1; D unresolved. This CDR3 has 14 amino acids. From germline, CDR1 is MNHEY and CDR2 SVGAGI. Trimming took 4 bases from V and 10 from J, leaving 17 bases between them. The CDR3 bases are TGTGCCAGCAGTTTGACCGTCGCCGCATACGAGCAGTTCTTC. Its translation: CASSLTVAAYEQFF.

The V call is TRBV11-2, the J call TRBJ2-1; 15 nucleotides agree with TRBD2. J was trimmed by 10 bases and V by 3 bases; bases with no gene match: 4. Looked up from germline, CDR1 is SGHAT and CDR2 is FQNNGV. The CDR3 has 15 amino acids. The CDR3 is CASSFGLAGGGEQFF. CDR3 coding DNA: TGTGCCAGCAGCTTCGGACTAGCGGGAGGGGGCGAGCAGTTCTTC. Drawing the rest from reference TRBV11-2 and TRBJ2-1, the complete variable domain is EAGVAQSPRYKIIEKRQSVAFWCNPISGHATLYWYQQILGQGPKLLIQFQNNGVVDDSQLPKDRFSAERLKGVDSTLKIQPAKLEDSAVYLCASSFGLAGGGEQFFGPGTRLTVL.

This clone was seen just once. The rearrangement links TRBV9 to TRBJ2-1; D is perhaps TRBD2 (6 bases). In germline, CDR1 is SGDLS, CDR2 YYNGEE. V dropped 0 bases and J dropped 6 bases, with 10 bases sitting between them. This CDR3 spans 14 amino acids. The DNA for the CDR3 is TGTGCCAGCAGCGTAGAGGTCGGGGGCAATGAGCAGTTCTTC. Translated, it gives CASSVEVGGNEQFF.

The chain links TRBV10-3 to TRBJ1-5, with a tentative D call TRBD1 (5 bases). The CDR3 sequence is 15 residues long. The V end was cut by 8 bases, the J end by 4 bases, with 18 bases between. Looked up from germline, CDR1 is ENHRY and CDR2 is SYGVKD. The CDR3 nucleotides read TGTGCCATCTCCCTCGATGGAGGGGTTAATCAGCCCCAGCATTTT. It codes for CAISLDGGVNQPQHF.

The rearrangement uses TRBV9 and TRBJ2-1; no definite D call. Germline V gene sequence: CDR1 SGDLS, CDR2 YYNGEE. V lost 3 bases to trimming and J lost 0 bases, with 7 bases between them. The CDR3 length is 14 residues. The CDR3 loop reads CASSAVSSYNEQFF. The CDR3, as DNA: TGTGCCAGCAGCGCGGTAAGCTCCTACAATGAGCAGTTCTTC.

Points on this clone: Additional DNA sequences in this sample encode the identical CDR3. The chain joins TRBV2 to TRBJ2-1; TRBD2 aligns across 10 bases. The CDR3 is made up of 15 amino acids. CDR1 is SNHLY, CDR2 FYNNEI, per germline. J was trimmed by 3 bases and V by 4 bases; bases with no gene match: 3. The CDR3 DNA reads TGTGCCAGCAGTGGCCTAGCGGGGGTCTACAATGAGCAGTTCTTC. Amino acids: CASSGLAGVYNEQFF. The whole variable domain, remainder taken from reference TRBV2 and TRBJ2-1, is EPEVTQTPSHQVTQMGQEVILRCVPISNHLYFYWYRQILGQKVEFLVSFYNNEISEKSEIFDDQFSVERPDGSNFTLKIRSTKLEDSAMYFCASSGLAGVYNEQFFGPGTRLTVL.

The V gene is TRBV4-3, the J gene TRBJ2-7, with 11 bases matching TRBD2. Looked up from germline, CDR1 is LGHNA and CDR2 is YSLEER. This CDR3 has 16 amino acids. V shed 4 bases and J 2 bases; nucleotides not matched to a gene: 7. The CDR3 sequence is CASSRGTSGYTYEQYF. The CDR3 coding sequence is TGCGCCAGCAGCCGAGGGACTAGCGGATATACCTACGAGCAGTACTTC.

The chain employs TRBV5-4 and TRBJ2-1, with 7 nucleotides matching TRBD2. Trimming at V came to 4 bases and at J to 6 bases, leaving 10 bases not matched to a gene. Per germline, CDR1 SGHNT and CDR2 YYREEE (reference sequence). CDR3 length equals 15 residues. The CDR3 region is CASSIPRAGVNEQFF. CDR3 coding DNA: TGTGCCAGCAGCATTCCTAGGGCGGGAGTCAATGAGCAGTTCTTC.

CDR3 nucleotide sequence: TGTGCCAGCAGCCCGACCTTGGGGGAGCTGTTTTTT. It encodes CASSPTLGELFF. This chain joins TRBV7-2 and TRBJ2-2; unclear D gene. V was pared by 5 bases and J by 8 bases, with 9 bases between. Germline V CDR1 and CDR2: SGHTA, FQGNSA. This CDR3 spans 12 amino acids.

This chain links TRBV10-3 with TRBJ1-1; D gene ambiguous. The CDR3 length is 16 residues. Trimming removed 3 bases at V and 0 bases at J, with 14 bases between. The germline CDR1 and CDR2 sequences are ENHRY and SYGVKD. The CDR3: CAISEISQRMNTEAFF. The CDR3 nucleotides are TGTGCCATCAGTGAAATCAGCCAAAGAATGAACACTGAAGCTTTCTTT.

V gene TRBV25-1 combines with J gene TRBJ2-1; D ambiguous. V shed 1 base and J shed 5 bases, with 3 bases lying between them. Germline assignment: CDR1 MGHDK and CDR2 SYGVNS. The CDR3 covers 12 residues. This CDR3 reads CASSESNNEQFF. In nucleotides, the CDR3 is TGTGCCAGCAGTGAATCGAACAATGAGCAGTTCTTC. Based on the CDR3 plus reference TRBV25-1 and TRBJ2-1, the full variable domain is EADIYQTPRYLVIGTGKKITLECSQTMGHDKMYWYQQDPGMELHLIHYSYGVNSTEKGDLSSESTVSRIRTEHFPLTLESARPSHTSQYLCASSESNNEQFFGPGTRLTVL.

This clone occurred once. The chain joins TRBV10-3 to TRBJ1-1; D uncertain. The CDR3 length is 16 residues. V was pared by 3 bases and J by 1 base, with 15 bases between. Germline CDR1 ENHRY, CDR2 SYGVKD. As DNA, the CDR3 is TGTGCCATCAGTGACGTAGGGATCAAACCGAACACTGAAGCTTTCTTT. As protein: CAISDVGIKPNTEAFF.

This chain links TRBV7-9 with TRBJ2-3; 7 bases are a match to TRBD1. V dropped 5 bases and J dropped 2; count of bases not matched to a gene: 10. CDR1 is SEHNR and CDR2 is FQNEAQ in the germline V gene (reference sequence). This CDR3 has 16 amino acids. CDR3 DNA sequence: TGTGCCAGCAGCGCCCCACAGGGGTCATACACAGATACGCAGTATTTT. Protein: CASSAPQGSYTDTQYF.

This chain links TRBV28 with TRBJ1-1, with D possibly matching TRBD1 (6 bases). The CDR3 contains 14 residues. Trimming stripped 6 bases from V and 5 bases from J, with 16 bases between. Germline V gene data show CDR1 as MDHEN and CDR2 as SYDVKM. The CDR3 DNA reads TGTGCCAGCAGGTTACAGGGCGAGGGGACTGAAGCTTTCTTT. Protein sequence: CASRLQGEGTEAFF.

This clone was seen only once. The chain employs TRBV28 and TRBJ2-7; 9 bases agree with TRBD1. The CDR3 sequence is 16 residues long. In germline, CDR1 is MDHEN, CDR2 SYDVKM. V lost 2 bases and J lost 4; bases outside the gene matches: 9. The CDR3 DNA follows: TGTGCCAGCAGTTTAGCCCACTACAGGGGGCGGTACGAGCAGTACTTC. Translating it yields CASSLAHYRGRYEQYF. The full variable domain, its missing parts supplied by reference TRBV28 and TRBJ2-7, is DVKVTQSSRYLVKRTGEKVFLECVQDMDHENMFWYRQDPGLGLRLIYFSYDVKMKEKGDIPEGYSVSREKKERFSLILESASTNQTSMYLCASSLAHYRGRYEQYFGPGTRLTVT.

This clone appeared a few times. The CDR3 DNA reads TGTGCCAGCAGTTCCTTTATGTCCCCTCAAGAGACCCAGTACTTC. Its protein is CASSSFMSPQETQYF. The V and J genes are TRBV27 and TRBJ2-5; D is uncertain. V was pared by 4 bases and J by 2 bases, with 14 bases between. The CDR3 length is 15 residues. Germline V gene data show CDR1 as MNHEY and CDR2 as SMNVEV (reference sequence).

The chain links TRBV5-1 to TRBJ2-1; D gene ambiguous. Trimming stripped 0 bases from V and 4 bases from J, with 8 bases between. CDR1 and CDR2 (germline): SGHRS, YFSETQ. This CDR3 is built from 14 residues. As DNA, the CDR3 is TGCGCCAGCAGCTTGGTAGGGATTTACAATGAGCAGTTCTTC. Its translation: CASSLVGIYNEQFF.